This T cell receptor (beta chain) is drawn from a study of blood T cells in healthy people across ages. Then a second PCR, running roughly 7 to 11 cycles, was carried out with a sample-barcoded 5' primer and a J-beta primer mix. A single record per CDR3 protein comes from TCRdb applying MiXCR to the 5' RACE reads. The table has about 1.8 million distinct CDR3 sequences, around half seen once. Germline CDR1 and CDR2: SGHTA and FQGNSA. V was cut by 1 base and J by 6 bases, with 10 bases left in between. The CDR3 loop spans 14 amino acids. Overall study results and limits: Naive and antigen-experienced cells were not separated, limiting conclusive comparison. Getting older went along with TCR beta diversity per million T cells dropping roughly linearly.

This clonotype was found a few times. The antigen remains unidentified. Each donor had around 10 milliliters of peripheral blood drawn. Each sample yielded at least 5.5 micrograms of PBMC total RNA. The chain employs TRBV7-2 and TRBJ2-1; D is unresolved. What was sequenced was blood. The clonotype comes from a woman aged 40 to 50 in good health. CDR3 bases: TGTGCCAGCAGCTTAGTGGTAAAGAGCAATGAGCAGTTCTTC. Its protein is CASSLVVKSNEQFF.